This T cell receptor beta chain was sequenced during a study of T cells in localized non-small cell lung cancer. Notes on this clone: Its antigen is unknown.

CDR1 is SGDLS and CDR2 is YYNGEE in the germline V gene. V trimming: 0 bases; J trimming: 1 base; junction bases outside the gene matches: 5. This CDR3 is built from 16 residues. Repertoires were generated with immunoSEQ multiplex PCR, while TCRdb's copy carries only in-frame clones and drops some. The sample gives roughly 67,000 clones, 84% of which show up once; 13% is in the top ten. Whole-study results and caveats: Because only a single region of the tumor was sequenced, heterogeneity remains possible. Longer overall survival was linked to higher blood T cell density. In uninvolved adjacent lung, T cell clonality reached its highest value, exceeding tumor. Among the top 100 tumor clones, a median 57 appeared in adjacent lung.

The source was peripheral blood, collected before any cancer treatment. The genes are TRBV9 and TRBJ2-3; 7 bases line up with TRBD2. This TCR derives from a female donor of 60 years or more with stage I lung adenocarcinoma. Here the CDR3 DNA reads TGTGCCAGCAGCGTAGATGAGCGGGGACGCACAGATACGCAGTATTTT. It translates to CASSVDERGRTDTQYF.